Reported below is one T cell receptor (beta chain). Its target is not known. The record originates from a study of CD4 T cells in relation to SARS-CoV-2 and coronaviruses. Study at large: Crossreactive spike epitopes shared across donors were mapped to their HLA restriction.

The CDR3 consists of 15 residues. V was pared by 8 bases and J by 1 base, with 1 base of the junction left unmatched. CDR1 and CDR2 from the germline V gene are SGHAT and FQNNGV. Survey-level TCR-beta sequencing used DNA from CEF-cultured naive and memory CD4+ T cells. The repertoire was sequenced with immunoSEQ multiplex PCR; TCRdb's copy has only in-frame clones and lacks some. Altogether about 38,000 clones are present, over 70% being singletons, with the ten largest covering roughly 21%. Input material: memory CD4+ T cells from PBMCs, cultured in vitro. The V call is TRBV11-2, the J call TRBJ2-5; 16 bases map to TRBD2. This TCR was sampled from an adult with COVID-19. In DNA, the CDR3 is TGTGCCAGCGGGACTAGCGGGAGGGGCCAAGAGACCCAGTACTTC. Translated, it gives CASGTSGRGQETQYF.